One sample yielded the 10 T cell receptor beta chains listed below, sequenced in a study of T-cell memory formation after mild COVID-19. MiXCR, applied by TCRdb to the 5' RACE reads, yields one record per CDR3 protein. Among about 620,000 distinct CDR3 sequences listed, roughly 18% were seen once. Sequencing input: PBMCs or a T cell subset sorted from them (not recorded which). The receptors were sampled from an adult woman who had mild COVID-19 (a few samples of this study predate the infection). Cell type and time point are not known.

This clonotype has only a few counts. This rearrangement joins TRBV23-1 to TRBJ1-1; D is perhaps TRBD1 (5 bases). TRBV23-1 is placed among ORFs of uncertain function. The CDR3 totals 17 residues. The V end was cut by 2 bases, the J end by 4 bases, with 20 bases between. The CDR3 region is CASSQPNGKSGGTEAFF. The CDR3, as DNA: TGCGCCAGCAGTCAACCAAACGGCAAGTCGGGGGGCACTGAAGCTTTCTTT.

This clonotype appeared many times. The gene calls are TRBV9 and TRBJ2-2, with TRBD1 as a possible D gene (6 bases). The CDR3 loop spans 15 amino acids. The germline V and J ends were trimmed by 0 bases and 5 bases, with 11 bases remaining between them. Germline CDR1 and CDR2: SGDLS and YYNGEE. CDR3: CASSVEGGRTGELFF. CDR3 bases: TGTGCCAGCAGCGTAGAAGGGGGACGGACCGGGGAGCTGTTTTTT.

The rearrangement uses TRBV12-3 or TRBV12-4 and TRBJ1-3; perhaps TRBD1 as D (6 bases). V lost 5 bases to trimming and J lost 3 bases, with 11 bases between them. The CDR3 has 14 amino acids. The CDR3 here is CASSETGFGNTIYF. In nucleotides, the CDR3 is TGTGCCAGCAGTGAGACAGGTTTTGGAAACACCATATATTTT.

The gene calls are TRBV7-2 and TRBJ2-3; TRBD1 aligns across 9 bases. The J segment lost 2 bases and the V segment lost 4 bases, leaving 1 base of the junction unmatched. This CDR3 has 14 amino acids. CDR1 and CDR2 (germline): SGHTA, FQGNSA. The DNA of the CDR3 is TGTGCCAGCAGCTGGACAGGGGCCACAGATACGCAGTATTTT. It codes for CASSWTGATDTQYF.

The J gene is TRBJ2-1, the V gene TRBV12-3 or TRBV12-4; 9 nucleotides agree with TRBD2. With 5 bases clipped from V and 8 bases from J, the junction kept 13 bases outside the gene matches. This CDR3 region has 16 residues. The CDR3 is CASSPSAGSGSYEQFF. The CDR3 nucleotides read TGTGCCAGCAGTCCATCAGCGGGTAGCGGGAGTTATGAGCAGTTCTTC.

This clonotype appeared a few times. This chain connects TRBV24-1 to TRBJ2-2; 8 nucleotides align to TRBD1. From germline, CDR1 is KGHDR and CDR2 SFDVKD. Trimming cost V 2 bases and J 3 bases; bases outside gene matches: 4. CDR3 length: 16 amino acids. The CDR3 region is CATSDSVRGHTGELFF. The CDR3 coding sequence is TGTGCCACCAGTGATTCGGTCAGGGGGCACACCGGGGAGCTGTTTTTT.

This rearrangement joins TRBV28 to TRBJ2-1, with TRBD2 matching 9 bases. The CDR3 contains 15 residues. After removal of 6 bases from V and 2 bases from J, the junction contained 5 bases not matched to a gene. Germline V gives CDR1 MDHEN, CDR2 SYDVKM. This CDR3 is CASRATSGTYNEQFF. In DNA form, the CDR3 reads TGTGCCAGCAGGGCGACTAGCGGAACCTACAATGAGCAGTTCTTC.

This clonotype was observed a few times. The CDR3 sequence: CASSPQDRSYEQYF. As DNA, the CDR3 is TGTGCCAGCAGCCCCCAGGACAGGTCCTACGAGCAGTACTTC. This sequence joins TRBV12-3 or TRBV12-4 and TRBJ2-7, with TRBD1 matching over 7 bases. The CDR3 is 14 residues long. V was pared by 6 bases and J by 1 base, with 6 bases of the junction left unmatched.

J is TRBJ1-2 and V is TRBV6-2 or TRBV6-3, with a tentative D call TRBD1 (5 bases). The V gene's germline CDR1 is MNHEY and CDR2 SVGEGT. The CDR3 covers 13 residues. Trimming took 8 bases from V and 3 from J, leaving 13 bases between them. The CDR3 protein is CASPRASDYGYTF. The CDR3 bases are TGTGCCAGCCCCAGGGCTTCAGACTATGGCTACACCTTC.

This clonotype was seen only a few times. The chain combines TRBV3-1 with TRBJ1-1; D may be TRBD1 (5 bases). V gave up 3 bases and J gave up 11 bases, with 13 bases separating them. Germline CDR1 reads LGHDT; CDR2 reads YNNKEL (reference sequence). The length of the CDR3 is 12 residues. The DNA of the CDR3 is TGTGCCAGCAGCCATGAGGGAAGGGGCGCTTTCTTT. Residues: CASSHEGRGAFF.